This T cell receptor (beta chain) originates from a study of blood T cell repertoires in COVID-19. Looking at the study overall: Specimens from acute and convalescent COVID-19 originated in the United States, Italy and Spain. From T cells, B-cell-depleted T cells, or PBMCs came the material, which was cDNA or gDNA.

A few counts support this clone. The V end was cut by 3 bases, the J end by 1 base, with 12 bases between. Per germline, CDR1 LNHDA and CDR2 SQIVND (reference sequence). The CDR3 covers 15 residues. Authors' analysis steps: Amplification with reference gene primers provided the estimates of nucleated cell counts. TCRdb's table, derived via immunoSEQ multiplex PCR, lists solely in-frame clones and lacks some. Clone size and the V and J calls come from that table; the DNA yielded D and trimming. The sample includes some 96,000 clones, approximately 90% of them seen just once. The sample was peripheral blood. This receptor was obtained from a man in his 60s with acute or convalescent COVID-19. The chain employs TRBV19 and TRBJ1-1, with unresolved D. The CDR3 nucleotides read TGTGCCAGTAGTATTAACCGGCAGGAGAACACTGAAGCTTTCTTT. It codes for CASSINRQENTEAFF.